This TCR beta chain is drawn from a study of relationships among human T cell subsets. Study observations and caveats: Th1, Th2 and regulatory subsets overlapped substantially in CDR3 sequences.

The T cell receptor alpha and beta CDR3 regions were amplified from mRNA by semiquantitative ARM-PCR. Tagged nested gene-specific primers were used first, then communal superprimers amplified exponentially. In TCRdb, the multiplex PCR reads were re-called with MiXCR into one record per CDR3 protein. The table shows 8,000 to 10,000 distinct CDR3 sequences, with 54% occurring only once. From the CD45RA-negative fraction, anti-CD45RO beads picked out CD45RA-RO+ memory T cells. About this clonotype: Its antigen remains unidentified.

Germline CDR1 MGHRA, CDR2 YSYEKL. The V gene end was trimmed by 6 bases and the J gene end by 3 bases; junction bases not matched to a gene: 3. This CDR3 has 14 residues. This chain uses TRBV4-1 with TRBJ1-5, with TRBD1 matching 9 bases. The sequencing input was memory T cells sorted from blood. The clonotype originates from a man between 35 and 55 years old in good health. For the CDR3, the DNA is TGCGCCAGCAGGGGGACAGGGTTCAATCAGCCCCAGCATTTT. It encodes CASRGTGFNQPQHF.